These T cell receptor beta chains were read from a single sample in a study of tumor-infiltrating lymphocytes in primary liver carcinoma. One entry per CDR3 protein, called by TCRdb with MiXCR from the multiplex PCR reads. The data show about 97,000 distinct CDR3 sequences, more than 65% seen once. The sequenced sample consisted of liver tumor tissue from sampling region 2. These receptors came from an older woman with primary liver carcinoma and hepatitis B virus infection. The CDR3 runs from the conserved cysteine through the conserved F or W. Fields, in order: J gene, D gene, V gene, clone size, CDR3 DNA, CDR3 protein. A D gene is named only where the DNA matches it firmly. Clone size is not always given. Where it is, it says once, few, many or a class for expanded clones.

>TRBJ2-1|.|TRBV12-3/TRBV12-4|.
TGTACCAGCAGCCTCGGCGGGACCGACAATGAGCAGTTCTTC
CTSSLGGTDNEQFF
>TRBJ2-1|.|TRBV11-2|.
TGTGCCAGCGATCAGGACTCGAGGTATAGGGAGCAGTTCTTC
CASDQDSRYREQFF
>TRBJ2-1|TRBD1|TRBV7-8|many
TGTGCCAGTCTAAGACAGGGTAGGCACAATGAGCAGTTCTTC
CASLRQGRHNEQFF
>TRBJ2-2|.|TRBV29-1|medium-sized
TGCAGCGTTGAACTGGATACGAGGGAGCTGTTTTTT
CSVELDTRELFF
>TRBJ2-7|.|TRBV29-1|once
TGCAGCGTCGATGACAAAGGCCGCGAGCGGTACTTC
CSVDDKGRERYF
>TRBJ2-1|TRBD2|TRBV28|.
TGTGCCAGCAGTTTAAGTTATCACATTCTGACTAGCGGGGATGTAGAGCAGTTCTTC
CASSLSYHILTSGDVEQFF
>TRBJ1-5|TRBD1|TRBV29-1|.
TGCATCGTTGCGGGACAGGGGATGGCTCAGCCCCAGCATTTT
CIVAGQGMAQPQHF
>TRBJ1-2|TRBD1|TRBV6-5|few
TGTGCCAGCAGTTACGCGAGGGGGCCTGGCTACACCTTT
CASSYARGPGYTF
>TRBJ2-1|TRBD2|TRBV7-9|.
TGTGCCTGCAGCTTACCCGGGACTAGCGGGCTCAGAGCCTACAATGAGCTGTTCTTC
CACSLPGTSGLRAYNELFF
>TRBJ2-7|.|TRBV12-3/TRBV12-4|.
TGTGCCAGCAGCTCTGTAGCCGGGATAGGTAACTTC
CASSSVAGIGNF
>TRBJ1-4|TRBD1|TRBV24-1|.
TGTGCCACCAGTGACGCTGGACAGGAGCCCGAAAAACTGTTTTTT
CATSDAGQEPEKLFF
>TRBJ2-2|.|TRBV11-2|once
TGTGTCAGCAGCCTAGGCAGGACTGGGGAGCTGTTTTTT
CVSSLGRTGELFF
>TRBJ2-1|.|TRBV7-2|.
TGTGCCAGCAGCCTCCGGCAGAGCAATGAGCAGTTCTTC
CASSLRQSNEQFF
>TRBJ1-1|.|TRBV6-5|.
TGTGCCAGCAGCCCGTGGGACACTGTAACGAGTGAAGCTTTCTTT
CASSPWDTVTSEAFF
>TRBJ2-3|.|TRBV12-3/TRBV12-4|many
TGTGCCAGCAGTTCCACCCGAGGGACGGCTAGAAGAGATACGCAGTATTTT
CASSSTRGTARRDTQYF
>TRBJ1-1|.|TRBV6-6|.
TGTGCCAGCAGTTTTGGGGTTTATTGCACTGAAGCGTTCTTT
CASSFGVYCTEAFF
>TRBJ1-6|.|TRBV7-9|.
TGTGCCAGCAGCTTAAAAGACGGTTCACCCCTCCACTTT
CASSLKDGSPLHF
>TRBJ1-1|.|TRBV5-1|.
TGCGCCAGCAGCTTGGCCGGCGGGATGAACACTGAAGCTTTCTTT
CASSLAGGMNTEAFF
>TRBJ1-1|.|TRBV6-6|many
TGTGCCAGCAGTTTGGTGGGGTCGAACACTGAAGCTTTCTTT
CASSLVGSNTEAFF
>TRBJ1-1|.|TRBV2|few
TGTGCCAGCAGGGACAGTGGGCAGAACACTGAAGCTTTCTTT
CASRDSGQNTEAFF
>TRBJ2-3|.|TRBV11-2|.
TGTGCCAGCAGACTGGGACTGCCCACAGATATGCAGTACTTT
CASRLGLPTDMQYF
>TRBJ1-5|.|TRBV10-2|.
TGCACCACCATGGGGGGGCTGGGTACGTATCTGCCCCAGCATTTT
CTTMGGLGTYLPQHF
>TRBJ2-7|.|TRBV6-1|.
TGTGACAGTAGTGAAGCCTTCGAGGGGTACGAGCAGTACTTC
CDSSEAFEGYEQYF
>TRBJ1-2|TRBD1|TRBV6-5|.
TGTGCCAGCAGGGGGGGAAGACAGGGGGCTCTCAATGGCTACACCTTC
CASRGGRQGALNGYTF
>TRBJ1-5|.|TRBV6-6|.
TGTGCCAGCAGTTACGGGTTAGGCATCGGCGTTAGCACAGATACGCAGCATTTT
CASSYGLGIGVSTDTQHF
>TRBJ2-1|TRBD2|TRBV19|.
TGTGCCAGTAGTCGGGGGGCTAGCGGGAGTCGATACGATGAGCAGTTCTTC
CASSRGASGSRYDEQFF
>TRBJ2-1|TRBD1|TRBV11-2|.
TGTGCCAGCAGTTTACGACCGGGACAGAGATTCCACAATGAGCACTTCTTC
CASSLRPGQRFHNEHFF
>TRBJ2-7|TRBD2|TRBV29-1|many
TGCAGCGGCCGCGGGGGGCCCACCACCTCCTACGAGCAGTACTTC
CSGRGGPTTSYEQYF
>TRBJ2-2|TRBD2|TRBV14|.
TGTGCCAGCAGTCGGGTAGTATCAGCCGCGGGGGAGCCGTTTTTT
CASSRVVSAAGEPFF
>TRBJ2-2|.|TRBV11-1|.
.
CASRQSLDSGSCFF
>TRBJ2-7|.|TRBV10-1|many
TGCGCCAGCAGTCGGGGGGCCATGGTCGAGCAGTACTTC
CASSRGAMVEQYF